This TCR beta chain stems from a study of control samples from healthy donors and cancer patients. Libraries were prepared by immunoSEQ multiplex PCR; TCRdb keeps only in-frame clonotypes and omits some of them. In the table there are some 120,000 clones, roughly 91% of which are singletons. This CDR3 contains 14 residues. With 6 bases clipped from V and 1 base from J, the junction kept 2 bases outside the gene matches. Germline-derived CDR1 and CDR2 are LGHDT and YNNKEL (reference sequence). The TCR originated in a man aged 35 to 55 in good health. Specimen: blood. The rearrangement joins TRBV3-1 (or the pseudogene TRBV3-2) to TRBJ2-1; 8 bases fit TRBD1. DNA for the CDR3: TGTGCCAGCAGTCGGACAGGGTCCTACAATGAGCAGTTCTTC. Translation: CASSRTGSYNEQFF.